This TCR beta chain derives from a study of blood T cell repertoires in COVID-19. Clones were sequenced by immunoSEQ multiplex PCR, and TCRdb holds only the in-frame ones, with some missing. The sample records around 290,000 clones, over 75% being singletons. In assigning cohorts, the study relied on participant-reported clinical history. V was shortened by 6 bases and J by 0 bases, with 14 bases between the two germline ends. The CDR3 contains 15 residues. Germline loops: CDR1 LNHDA, CDR2 SQIVND (reference sequence). Input material: PBMCs or T cells enriched from blood (not recorded which). The V and J genes are TRBV19 and TRBJ1-2; perhaps TRBD1 as D (6 bases). The sequence was obtained from a woman aged 25-40 years who had recovered from COVID-19. The CDR3 bases are TGTGCCAGTAGGAACGGGGGGCCTCCTAACTATGGCTACACCTTC. Residues: CASRNGGPPNYGYTF.